What follows are 26 T cell receptor beta chains derived from one specimen sequenced in a study of blood T cell repertoires in COVID-19. The method was immunoSEQ multiplex PCR; TCRdb's version includes in-frame clones alone and lacks a portion of them. The sample yields under 200,000 clones, about 88% seen once. Sequenced input: peripheral blood. The source of these receptors is a woman aged 80 or over in a cohort sampled during active or convalescent COVID-19.

The V and J genes are TRBV7-8 and TRBJ1-1, with a possible D match to TRBD1 (6 bases). The germline V and J ends were trimmed by 0 bases and 3 bases, with 17 bases remaining between them. Germline V gives CDR1 SGHVS, CDR2 FQNEAQ. The CDR3 is 17 amino acids. CDR3 residues: CASSLARQGKGDTEAFF. In nucleotides, the CDR3 is TGTGCCAGCAGCTTAGCGCGCCAGGGGAAGGGGGACACTGAAGCTTTCTTT.

This clone was found once. This chain links TRBV4-3 with TRBJ2-7; TRBD2 agrees at 8 bases. The V gene's germline CDR1 is LGHNA and CDR2 YSLEER. The CDR3 has 16 residues. V dropped 4 bases and J dropped 0; count of bases not matched to a gene: 8. The CDR3 here is CASSPNAGGRSYEQYF. Here the CDR3 DNA reads TGCGCCAGCAGCCCTAACGCGGGGGGCCGCTCCTACGAGCAGTACTTC.

The chain recombines TRBV2 with TRBJ2-7; the match to TRBD1 covers 11 bases. The CDR3 is 13 amino acids. Per germline, CDR1 SNHLY and CDR2 FYNNEI. Trimming at V came to 8 bases and at J to 3 bases, leaving 3 bases not matched to a gene. The CDR3 DNA reads TGTGCCAGCGGAGGGACAGGGGGCTACGAGCAGTACGTC. Translation: CASGGTGGYEQYV.

V is TRBV7-2 and J is TRBJ2-7, with 12 bases lining up with TRBD2. The germline gives CDR1 SGHTA, CDR2 FQGNSA. The J segment lost 6 bases and the V segment lost 5 bases, leaving 11 bases of the junction unmatched. The CDR3 extends over 16 amino acids. The CDR3: CASSKASSGGAGEQYF. The CDR3 DNA sequence: TGTGCCAGCAGCAAAGCCTCTAGCGGGGGGGCGGGCGAGCAGTACTTC.

The chain employs TRBV7-2 and TRBJ1-4, with 9 bases fitting TRBD1. The CDR3 sequence is 16 residues long. Germline V gives CDR1 SGHTA, CDR2 FQGNSA. V dropped 6 bases and J dropped 4; count of bases not matched to a gene: 9. The CDR3, as DNA: TGTGCCAGCAGTTCGGGACAGGGCGGGAATAATGAAAAACTGTTTTTT. Translation gives CASSSGQGGNNEKLFF.

J is TRBJ1-2 and V is TRBV9; D might be TRBD1 (6 bases). V lost 4 bases to trimming and J lost 2 bases, with 12 bases between them. This CDR3 contains 14 residues. CDR1 and CDR2 from the germline V gene are SGDLS and YYNGEE. In nucleotides, the CDR3 is TGTGCCAGCAGCCCCGACCAGGGGAACTATGGCTACACCTTC. Its protein product is CASSPDQGNYGYTF.

The chain carries TRBV7-9 and TRBJ2-5, with TRBD2 identical over 8 bases. Looked up from germline, CDR1 is SEHNR and CDR2 is FQNEAQ (reference sequence). CDR3 length equals 14 residues. V was pared by 4 bases and J by 5 bases, with 6 bases of the junction left unmatched. In nucleotides, the CDR3 is TGTGCCAGCAGCTATAGCGGGGCCTCGGAGACCCAGTACTTC. Its translation: CASSYSGASETQYF.

The rearrangement links TRBV9 to TRBJ2-7; TRBD2 might be the D (6 bases). CDR1 is SGDLS and CDR2 is YYNGEE in the germline V gene. V shed 2 bases and J shed 4 bases, with 16 bases lying between them. The CDR3 spans 15 residues. CDR3 protein: CASSVGGAWGYEQYF. CDR3 sequence (DNA): TGTGCCAGCAGCGTGGGCGGGGCTTGGGGGTACGAGCAGTACTTC.

This chain uses TRBV7-6 with TRBJ2-7, with 7 bases aligning to TRBD1. V shed 5 bases and J 3 bases; nucleotides not matched to a gene: 10. Germline CDR1 is SGHVS and CDR2 is FNYEAQ. The CDR3 runs to 15 residues. CDR3 bases: TGTGCCAGCAGCCCGGGATACAGGGGTGGCTACGAGCAGTACTTC. Translated, it gives CASSPGYRGGYEQYF.

The gene calls are TRBV5-8 and TRBJ1-5; the D is unclear. Per the germline V gene, CDR1 is SGHTS and CDR2 is YDEGEE. The V and J ends lost 4 bases and 1 base respectively, with 15 bases between them. This CDR3 is built from 16 residues. CDR3 nucleotides: TGTGCCAGCAGCAAATTGGGAGTCCGGAGCAATCAGCCCCAGCATTTT. It codes for CASSKLGVRSNQPQHF. Together with reference TRBV5-8 and TRBJ1-5, the CDR3 gives the full variable domain: EAGVTQSPTHLIKTRGQQATLRCSPISGHTSVYWYQQALGLGLQFLLWYDEGEERNRGNFPPRFSGRQFPNYSSELNVNALELEDSALYLCASSKLGVRSNQPQHFGDGTRLSIL.

The CDR3 DNA sequence: TGTGCCAGTAGTCCCCGGGGAGAGACCCAGTACTTC. Protein product: CASSPRGETQYF. The rearrangement links TRBV19 to TRBJ2-5, with D maybe TRBD2 (5 bases). The germline CDR1 and CDR2 sequences are LNHDA and SQIVND (reference sequence). The CDR3 loop spans 12 amino acids. Trimming stripped 5 bases from V and 4 bases from J, with 8 bases between.

This rearrangement joins TRBV2 to TRBJ2-4; 7 nucleotides match TRBD2. V was pared by 7 bases and J by 0 bases, with 12 bases of the junction left unmatched. Germline CDR1 reads SNHLY; CDR2 reads FYNNEI. The CDR3 covers 17 residues. DNA of the CDR3: TGTGCCAGCACTGGGGCTAGCGGACCACTAGCCAAAAACATTCAGTACTTC. Translation: CASTGASGPLAKNIQYF.

This clone turned up a few times. The chain is built from TRBV7-2 and TRBJ1-2, with 7 positions matching TRBD1. The length of the CDR3 is 15 residues. From germline, CDR1 is SGHTA and CDR2 FQGNSA. V was pared by 5 bases and J by 6 bases, with 12 bases of the junction left unmatched. The CDR3 loop reads CASSIRQGSMDGYTF. CDR3 nucleotide sequence: TGTGCCAGCAGCATTAGACAGGGTAGCATGGATGGCTACACCTTC.

This clone was counted between two and nine times. The rearrangement joins TRBV7-2 to TRBJ2-1; D might be TRBD2 (7 bases). Deletions cut 3 bases from V and 6 bases from J, with 15 bases between. The CDR3 is made up of 15 amino acids. Looked up from germline, CDR1 is SGHTA and CDR2 is FQGNSA. The chain's CDR3 is CASSFWGGASNEQFF. DNA for the CDR3: TGTGCCAGCAGCTTCTGGGGGGGGGCCTCCAATGAGCAGTTCTTC.

The V and J genes are TRBV27 and TRBJ1-2; D remains ambiguous. V was pared by 3 bases and J by 1 base, with 6 bases between. Germline values: CDR1 MNHEY, CDR2 SMNVEV (reference sequence). The CDR3 length is 13 residues. CDR3 sequence: CASSFQVNYGYTF. The CDR3 DNA follows: TGTGCCAGCAGTTTTCAGGTTAACTATGGCTACACCTTC.

V and J are TRBV6-5 and TRBJ2-4; D unresolved. V was clipped by 2 bases and J by 0 bases, with 8 bases between them. From germline, CDR1 is MNHEY and CDR2 SVGAGI. The CDR3 spans 15 residues. CDR3 region: CASSYTLRAKNIQYF. For the CDR3, the DNA is TGTGCCAGCAGTTACACCTTGAGAGCCAAAAACATTCAGTACTTC.

V gene TRBV19 combines with J gene TRBJ1-2; possible D gene TRBD1, 6 bases. Germline V gives CDR1 LNHDA, CDR2 SQIVND (reference sequence). Trimming pared 3 bases from V and 4 bases from J, leaving 15 bases between. The CDR3 totals 15 residues. As DNA, the CDR3 is TGTGCCAGTAGTATTTCGGCAGGGGTAATCTATGGCTACACCTTC. It translates to CASSISAGVIYGYTF.

The chain employs TRBV27 and TRBJ1-2; 8 nucleotides line up with TRBD1. The CDR3 totals 16 residues. The J segment lost 4 bases and the V segment lost 5 bases, leaving 12 bases of the junction unmatched. Looked up from germline, CDR1 is MNHEY and CDR2 is SMNVEV (reference sequence). DNA of the CDR3: TGTGCCAGCAGTATCCTCTCCGGACAGGGACCCTATGGCTACACCTTC. This encodes CASSILSGQGPYGYTF.

This chain uses TRBV6-5 with TRBJ1-6; D not resolved. The CDR3 length is 15 residues. Trimming stripped 0 bases from V and 7 bases from J, with 10 bases between. Germline CDR1 reads MNHEY; CDR2 reads SVGAGI. CDR3 amino acids: CASSYSGGPNSPLHF. The DNA of the CDR3 is TGTGCCAGCAGTTACTCGGGAGGGCCCAATTCACCCCTCCACTTT.

This CDR3 reads CASSPRGTNYGYTF. CDR3 in DNA: TGTGCCAGCAGCCCCAGGGGGACGAACTATGGCTACACCTTC. The chain has TRBV11-3 and TRBJ1-2; 7 bases agree with TRBD1. The CDR3 is 14 amino acids. V was clipped by 5 bases and J by 2 bases; unmatched bases: 5. Germline V gene data show CDR1 as SGHNT and CDR2 as YENEEA.

The chain has TRBV10-2 and TRBJ1-3; a possible D gene is TRBD1 (5 bases). The CDR3 is made up of 16 amino acids. The germline gives CDR1 WSHSY, CDR2 SAAADI. V lost 2 bases and J lost 4, with 15 bases in between. CDR3 loop: CASSELAGPSGNTIYF. For the CDR3, the DNA is TGCGCCAGCAGTGAGCTTGCGGGGCCGTCGGGAAACACCATATATTTT.

The chain recombines TRBV19 with TRBJ2-1; 7 nucleotides line up with TRBD2. Unmatched junction bases numbered 10, after V lost 5 bases and J lost 6 bases. This CDR3 comprises 15 residues. CDR1 LNHDA and CDR2 SQIVND come from the germline V gene (reference sequence). CDR3 loop: CASSPSGSGFNEQFF. The CDR3 nucleotides read TGTGCCAGTAGTCCTTCGGGTAGCGGGTTCAATGAGCAGTTCTTC.

V and J are TRBV5-1 and TRBJ1-3; no definite D call. This CDR3 is 14 amino acids long. Trimming stripped 6 bases from V and 2 bases from J, with 12 bases between. Germline CDR1 and CDR2: SGHRS and YFSETQ. The CDR3 region is CASKLDGTGNTIYF. In DNA form, the CDR3 reads TGCGCCAGCAAATTAGATGGTACTGGAAACACCATATATTTT.

This chain connects TRBV7-8 to TRBJ2-1; D perhaps matches TRBD2 (5 bases). This CDR3 contains 14 residues. Germline lookup yields CDR1 SGHVS and CDR2 FQNEAQ. Trimming left V 1 base short and J 8 bases short, with 12 bases between. CDR3 sequence reads: CASSLVEVTYEQFF. In nucleotides, the CDR3 is TGTGCCAGCAGCTTAGTGGAGGTCACCTATGAGCAGTTCTTC.

The chain couples TRBV11-3 to TRBJ1-1, with D unresolved. Per germline, CDR1 SGHNT and CDR2 YENEEA. Trimming stripped 5 bases from V and 6 bases from J, with 10 bases between. This CDR3 is built from 12 residues. CDR3 nucleotide sequence: TGTGCCAGCAGCCCCTTACATCCTGAAGCTTTCTTT. This codes for CASSPLHPEAFF.

This sequence joins TRBV24-1 and TRBJ2-5, with 7 bases identical to TRBD1. V shed 4 bases and J 5 bases; nucleotides not matched to a gene: 6. The length of the CDR3 is 14 residues. CDR1 KGHDR and CDR2 SFDVKD come from the germline V gene. CDR3 in DNA: TGTGCCACCAGTGAGAGACAGGGCCGGGAGACCCAGTACTTC. This translates into CATSERQGRETQYF.